The clone carrying this T cell receptor (beta chain) has at least ten counts. Antigen unknown. This specimen comes from a study of early T cells in non-severe SARS-CoV-2 infection. Background on the study: Whole-blood bulk RNA, unsorted, was sequenced, and chains were unpaired. Study-wide results and limits: Lookups in VDJdb leaned toward anti-spike CD8 responses and missed private and CD4 specificities.

Individual cDNA molecules received unique molecular identifiers during library preparation. TCRdb passed the 5' RACE reads through MiXCR, listing each CDR3 protein once. The table records around 50,000 distinct CDR3 sequences, about 9.1% of them present only once. This CDR3 is built from 13 residues. Per germline, CDR1 SQVTM and CDR2 ANQGSEA. V gave up 0 bases and J gave up 11 bases, with 14 bases separating them. The chain employs TRBV29-1 and TRBJ1-5; no firm D call. What was sequenced was whole blood. The clonotype comes from an adult who was a healthcare worker with PCR-confirmed SARS-CoV-2 infection or an uninfected control (not recorded which). CDR3 bases: TGCAGCGTTGAAGACTCAGTAACCAAAACCCAGCATTTT. This codes for CSVEDSVTKTQHF. Complete variable domain (other parts from reference TRBV29-1 and TRBJ1-5): SAVISQKPSRDICQRGTSLTIQCQVDSQVTMMFWYRQQPGQSLTLIATANQGSEATYESGFVIDKFPISRPNLTFSTLTVSNMSPEDSSIYLCSVEDSVTKTQHFGDGTRLSIL.